This T cell receptor beta chain was identified in a study of T cells in Graves' hyperthyroidism and ophthalmopathy. Amplification yielded TCR beta CDR3 regions, with RNA transcripts as the source. A first-round RT-PCR of the TCR CDR3 used the HTBI primer set. MiXCR was run by TCRdb on the multiplex PCR reads, yielding one entry per CDR3 protein. The table records hundreds of thousands of distinct CDR3 sequences, about a sixth of them present only once. The CDR3 sequence is 15 residues long. Trimming left V 3 bases short and J 2 bases short, with 13 bases between. Germline V gene sequence: CDR1 SGHAT, CDR2 FQNNGV. This clonotype has ten or more counts.

This chain connects TRBV11-2 to TRBJ2-5, with TRBD2 as a possible D gene (6 bases). This clonotype was obtained from a woman aged 18-30 years with Graves' ophthalmopathy. Sequencing used blood. The CDR3 spells CASSFSNGGQETQYF. The CDR3, as DNA: TGTGCCAGCAGCTTTTCTAACGGAGGGCAAGAGACCCAGTACTTC.